The source of this TCR beta chain is a study of cytomegalovirus exposure and HLA in healthy donors. Points from the study as a whole: The CMV antigen specificity of a few CMV-associated chains was confirmed through in vitro analysis. Reports indicated that the classifier achieved high specificity and sensitivity in diagnosing cytomegalovirus status. Rates of TCR association differed by HLA locus in a later analysis, with DRB1 highest and HLA-C lowest.

13 Jbeta primers and 60 Vbeta primers were used for the PCR. Some clones are missing from TCRdb's copy, which holds only in-frame ones; the method was immunoSEQ multiplex PCR. Found here are 100,000 to 150,000 clones, more than 15% of them singletons; the top ten hold 2.5% to 3%. The CDR3 has 14 amino acids. CDR1 is LGHNA, CDR2 YSLEER, per germline. With V trimmed by 1 base and J by 5 bases, 1 base remained unmatched. Unrecorded immune exposures were likely, despite nominal health at sampling. This clone was recorded a few times. Its antigen is unidentified. This clonotype originated in a female donor in good health and CMV-seropositive. Sequenced: PBMCs. The genes are TRBV4-3 and TRBJ2-2; 7 positions match TRBD1. CDR3 loop: CASSQGQGTGELFF. DNA for the CDR3: TGCGCCAGCAGCCAAGGACAGGGTACCGGGGAGCTGTTTTTT.